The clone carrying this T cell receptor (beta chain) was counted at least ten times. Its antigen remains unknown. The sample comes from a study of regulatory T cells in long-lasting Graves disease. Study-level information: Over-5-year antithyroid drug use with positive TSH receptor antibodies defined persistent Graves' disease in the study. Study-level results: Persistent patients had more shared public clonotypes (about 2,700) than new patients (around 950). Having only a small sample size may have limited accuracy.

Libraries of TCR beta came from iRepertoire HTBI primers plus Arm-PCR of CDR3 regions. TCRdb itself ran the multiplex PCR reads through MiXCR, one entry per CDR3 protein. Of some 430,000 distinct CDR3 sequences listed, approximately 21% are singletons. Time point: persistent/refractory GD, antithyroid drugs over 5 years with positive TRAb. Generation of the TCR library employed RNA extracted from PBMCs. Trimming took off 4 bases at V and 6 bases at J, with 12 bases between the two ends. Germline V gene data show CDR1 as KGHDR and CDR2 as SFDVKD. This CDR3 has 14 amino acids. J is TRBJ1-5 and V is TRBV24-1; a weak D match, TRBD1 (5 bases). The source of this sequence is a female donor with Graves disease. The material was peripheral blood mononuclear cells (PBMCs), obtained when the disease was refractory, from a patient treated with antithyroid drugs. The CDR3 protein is CATSESTGGQPQHF. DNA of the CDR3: TGTGCCACCAGTGAGTCGACCGGGGGTCAGCCCCAGCATTTT.